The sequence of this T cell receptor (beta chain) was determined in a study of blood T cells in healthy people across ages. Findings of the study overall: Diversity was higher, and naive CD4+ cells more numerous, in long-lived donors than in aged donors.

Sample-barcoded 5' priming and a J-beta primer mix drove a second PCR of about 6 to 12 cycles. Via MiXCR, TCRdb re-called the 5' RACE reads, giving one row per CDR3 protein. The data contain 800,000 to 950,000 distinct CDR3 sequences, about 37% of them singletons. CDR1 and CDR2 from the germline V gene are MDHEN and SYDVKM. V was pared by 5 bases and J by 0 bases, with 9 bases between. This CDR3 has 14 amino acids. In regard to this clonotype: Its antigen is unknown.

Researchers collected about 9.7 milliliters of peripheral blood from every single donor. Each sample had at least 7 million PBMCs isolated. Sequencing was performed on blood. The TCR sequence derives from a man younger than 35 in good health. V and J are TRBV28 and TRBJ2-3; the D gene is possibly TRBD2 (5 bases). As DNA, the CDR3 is TGTGCCAGCAGTAATTTAGCGAGCACAGATACGCAGTATTTT. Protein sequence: CASSNLASTDTQYF.